The 3 T cell receptor beta chains below were found in one sample sequenced in a study of identical twins. MiXCR was run by TCRdb on the 5' RACE reads, yielding one entry per CDR3 protein. The sample consists of roughly 230,000 distinct CDR3 sequences, about 8.5% of them appearing once. A further study also used this sample, focusing on yellow fever vaccine responses in identical twins.

The sample comprised CD8+ T cells sorted from blood. The receptors come from a woman between 18 and 30 years old in good health.

This chain links TRBV11-2 with TRBJ2-5; 7 bases align to TRBD1. In germline, CDR1 is SGHAT, CDR2 FQNNGV. CDR3 length: 15 residues. V shed 0 bases, J shed 3 bases, and the junction held 4 bases outside the gene matches. CDR3 in DNA: TGTGCCAGCAGCTTAGAGGGACAGCCGAAAGAGACCCAGTACTTC. Its protein product is CASSLEGQPKETQYF.

As to this clonotype: No conserved phenylalanine or tryptophan ends this CDR3, so it is likely a read error. This chain links TRBV7-9 with TRBJ2-1; 12 bases align to TRBD2. Germline loops: CDR1 SEHNR, CDR2 FQNEAQ (reference sequence). The CDR3 length is 17 residues. Losses at the gene ends were 5 bases for V and 8 bases for J; bases not matched to a gene: 13. CDR3 loop: CASSPRTSGNIGHEQFV. In nucleotides, the CDR3 is TGTGCCAGCAGCCCCCGGACTAGCGGGAATATAGGGCATGAGCAGTTCGTC.

This clonotype appeared many times. One junction end does not reproduce the germline sequence, and a read error may be involved. The chain couples TRBV5-1 to TRBJ1-6, with D possibly matching TRBD1 (5 bases). This CDR3 is 17 amino acids long. CDR1 is SGHRS, CDR2 YFSETQ, per germline. The CDR3 DNA is TGCGCCAGCAGGTTGGGGGACGCGGCGCTGATTACTTCACCCCTCCACTTT. Translating gives CASRLGDAALITSPLHF.